This TCR beta chain was observed in a study of blood T cell repertoires in COVID-19. Turning to the study itself: There were acute and convalescent COVID-19 samples, and they came from the United States, Italy and Spain. Sources were T cells, B-cell-depleted T cells, or PBMCs; the material itself was cDNA or gDNA.

Source study methods: Reference gene primers were amplified, and this amplification served to estimate nucleated cell counts. The repertoire was sequenced with immunoSEQ multiplex PCR; TCRdb's copy has only in-frame clones and lacks some. That table is the source of V, J and clone size, and D and trimming were worked out from the DNA. The table records fewer than 250,000 clones, about four fifths of them present only once. Trimming cost V 8 bases and J 8 bases, with 24 bases left between them. CDR1 is SNHLY and CDR2 is FYNNEI in the germline V gene. The CDR3 is 15 amino acids. V gene TRBV2 combines with J gene TRBJ1-1; maybe TRBD1 (6 bases). The source is an older woman with active or convalescent COVID-19. Specimen: peripheral blood. Here the CDR3 reads CASSFLQGWNAEAFF. In nucleotides, the CDR3 is TGTGCCAGCTCTTTCCTTCAGGGGTGGAACGCGGAAGCTTTCTTT.